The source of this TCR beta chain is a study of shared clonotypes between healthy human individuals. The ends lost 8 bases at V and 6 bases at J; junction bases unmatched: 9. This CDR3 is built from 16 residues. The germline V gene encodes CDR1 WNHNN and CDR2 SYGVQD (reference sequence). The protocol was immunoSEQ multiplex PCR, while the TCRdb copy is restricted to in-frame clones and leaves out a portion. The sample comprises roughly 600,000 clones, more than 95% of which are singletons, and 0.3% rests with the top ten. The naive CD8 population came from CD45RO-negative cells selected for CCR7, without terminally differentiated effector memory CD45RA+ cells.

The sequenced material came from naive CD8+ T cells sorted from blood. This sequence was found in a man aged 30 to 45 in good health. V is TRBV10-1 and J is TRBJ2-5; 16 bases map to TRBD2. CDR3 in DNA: TGCGCCAGCCAGGGGACTAGCGGGGGGGACCCGCAGACCCAGTACTTC. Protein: CASQGTSGGDPQTQYF.